This entry concerns a single T cell receptor (beta chain). Its cognate antigen is unknown. This sample stems from a study of PD-1 blockade in classical Hodgkin lymphoma. Study conclusions and caveats: Causes of the repertoire differences remain undefined, possibly disease activity or prior therapy.

Sequenced by immunoSEQ multiplex PCR; TCRdb stores in-frame clones only, minus some. In the table there are 20,000 or so clones, 80% to 90% of which are singletons. V shed 5 bases, J shed 0 bases, and the junction held 14 bases outside the gene matches. This CDR3 is built from 19 residues. Germline V gene sequence: CDR1 SGHVS, CDR2 FNYEAQ. Indicated time point: newly diagnosed, previously untreated cHL patient sample. The study purified CD4+ T cells from thawed PBMCs using magnetic negative selection. This receptor was identified in a human donor with classical Hodgkin lymphoma. The rearrangement links TRBV7-6 to TRBJ2-4, with TRBD2 identical over 9 bases. Sequencing was done on a sample of CD4+ T cells from blood. As DNA, the CDR3 is TGTGCCAGCAGCCCTCGCCTAGCGGGGTATGATCTAGCCAAAAACATTCAGTACTTC. Its translation is CASSPRLAGYDLAKNIQYF.